A single sample gave rise to the 20 T cell receptor beta chains below, sequenced in a study of shared clonotypes between healthy human individuals. TCRdb's copy holds only in-frame clones and misses some; the assay was immunoSEQ multiplex PCR. This table holds around 2.5 million clones, under 95% found once. The sample taken for sequencing was naive CD4+ T cells from PBMCs. Subset here: CD45RA+ positively selected. These receptors were collected from a man aged 18 to 30 in good health. Some clones in this sample may be carry-over from other donors' samples.

The CDR3 nucleotides are TGCGCCAGCAGCACCCCGAACCGAAATGAGCAGTTCTTC. Its protein is CASSTPNRNEQFF. The rearrangement joins TRBV5-1 to TRBJ2-1; D is unclear. Trimming stripped 4 bases from V and 7 bases from J, with 12 bases between. This CDR3 region has 13 residues. Germline loops: CDR1 SGHRS, CDR2 YFSETQ. Complete variable domain (other parts from reference TRBV5-1 and TRBJ2-1): KAGVTQTPRYLIKTRGQQVTLSCSPISGHRSVSWYQQTPGQGLQFLFEYFSETQRNKGNFPGRFSGRQFSNSRSEMNVSTLELGDSALYLCASSTPNRNEQFFGPGTRLTVL.

The genes are TRBV5-1 and TRBJ2-1, with D uncertain. The CDR3 totals 17 residues. The V and J ends lost 0 bases and 0 bases respectively, with 13 bases between them. CDR1 and CDR2 (germline): SGHRS, YFSETQ. The CDR3 here is CASSLERLPSSYNEQFF. The CDR3 region has the DNA TGCGCCAGCAGCTTGGAACGCCTCCCAAGCTCCTACAATGAGCAGTTCTTC.

The chain links TRBV4-1 to TRBJ2-7; TRBD2 aligns across 8 bases. CDR1 and CDR2 (germline): MGHRA, YSYEKL. The ends lost 3 bases at V and 7 bases at J; junction bases unmatched: 17. The CDR3 is 17 amino acids. The CDR3 loop reads CASSQMASRGGLREQYF. The CDR3 region has the DNA TGCGCCAGCAGCCAGATGGCGAGTCGGGGGGGGTTGAGGGAGCAGTACTTC.

The chain joins TRBV5-1 to TRBJ2-1; no clear D. There are 13 residues in the CDR3. Germline V gene data show CDR1 as SGHRS and CDR2 as YFSETQ. Trimming removed 0 bases at V and 10 bases at J, with 11 bases between. Here the CDR3 reads CASSLELSLEQFF. CDR3 bases: TGCGCCAGCAGCTTGGAGCTTAGCCTGGAGCAGTTCTTC.

The CDR3 region has the DNA TGTGCCAGCAGCTTTGGACAGGGGGTAGACACTGAAGCTTTCTTT. Translated, it gives CASSFGQGVDTEAFF. The chain links TRBV9 to TRBJ1-1; TRBD1 matches 10 bases. The CDR3 loop spans 15 amino acids. Germline V CDR1 and CDR2: SGDLS, YYNGEE. The J segment lost 3 bases and the V segment lost 4 bases, leaving 6 bases of the junction unmatched.

The chain couples TRBV4-2 to TRBJ2-2; weak D call: TRBD2 (5 bases). The CDR3 length is 18 residues. CDR1 is LGHNA and CDR2 is YNFKEQ in the germline V gene. Trimming cost V 1 base and J 2 bases, with 17 bases left between them. For the CDR3, the DNA is TGTGCCAGCAGCCAAGGGGTTATGGGCACTAGTAACACCGGGGAGCTGTTTTTT. Translating it yields CASSQGVMGTSNTGELFF.

The J gene is TRBJ2-3, the V gene TRBV7-3; possible D gene TRBD2, 5 bases. V dropped 3 bases and J dropped 2 bases, with 9 bases sitting between them. CDR1 is SGHTA and CDR2 is FQGTGA in the germline V gene. This CDR3 is 14 amino acids long. The CDR3 sequence: CASSFRGTTDTQYF. The CDR3, as DNA: TGTGCCAGCAGCTTCCGGGGTACCACAGATACGCAGTATTTT.

This clone is a singleton in its sample. The V call is TRBV7-8, the J call TRBJ2-3, with D perhaps matching TRBD2 (6 bases). CDR1 and CDR2 from the germline V gene are SGHVS and FQNEAQ. There are 16 residues in the CDR3. V was cut by 1 base and J by 1 base, with 12 bases left in between. CDR3: CASSLVPPGGTDTQYF. Written as DNA, the CDR3 is TGTGCCAGCAGCTTAGTCCCGCCGGGAGGCACAGATACGCAGTATTTT.

The chain couples TRBV7-2 to TRBJ2-7; D unresolved. This CDR3 is built from 12 residues. Germline V gene sequence: CDR1 SGHTA, CDR2 FQGNSA. Trimming left V 1 base short and J 5 bases short, with 6 bases between. The CDR3 DNA sequence: TGTGCCAGCAGCTTAGGTTTCAACGAGCAGTACTTC. Protein product: CASSLGFNEQYF.

The chain combines TRBV18 with TRBJ1-5, with 12 bases matching TRBD1. CDR1 is KGHSH and CDR2 is LQKENI in the germline V gene. J lost 11 bases, V lost 4 bases, and 15 bases had no gene match. The CDR3 length is 17 residues. For the CDR3, the DNA is TGTGCCAGCTCACTTACCGCCGGGACAGGGGGCGCGGGGGCCCAGCATTTT. It is translated as CASSLTAGTGGAGAQHF.

The chain carries TRBV7-3 and TRBJ1-6, with 8 nucleotides matching TRBD1. From germline, CDR1 is SGHTA and CDR2 FQGTGA. The CDR3 loop spans 15 amino acids. Trimming took 2 bases from V and 9 from J; bases not matched to a gene: 6. The CDR3: CASSLGTGLGSPLHF. DNA of the CDR3: TGTGCCAGCAGCTTAGGGACAGGACTCGGTTCACCCCTCCACTTT. Using reference TRBV7-3 and TRBJ1-6 for the parts outside the CDR3, the full variable domain is GAGVSQTPSNKVTEKGKYVELRCDPISGHTALYWYRQSLGQGPEFLIYFQGTGAADDSGLPNDRFFAVRPEGSVSTLKIQRTERGDSAVYLCASSLGTGLGSPLHFGNGTRLTVT.

The genes are TRBV10-3 and TRBJ2-2; D is unclear. The CDR3 is 15 residues long. CDR1 is ENHRY and CDR2 is SYGVKD in the germline V gene. Trimming shortened V by 3 bases and J by 3 bases, and 11 bases separated the two germline ends. The CDR3 is CAISDGPSYTGELFF. Here the CDR3 DNA reads TGTGCCATCAGTGATGGTCCCAGTTACACCGGGGAGCTGTTTTTT.

The chain employs TRBV4-1 and TRBJ1-1, with D uncertain. The V end was cut by 4 bases, the J end by 4 bases, with 10 bases between. Germline V gives CDR1 MGHRA, CDR2 YSYEKL. The CDR3 totals 13 residues. The CDR3 DNA sequence: TGCGCCAGCAGCCTTTTTGGTAGCACTGAAGCTTTCTTT. As protein: CASSLFGSTEAFF.

This clone was counted once. The CDR3 loop reads CAWNLQGGRGETQYF. In DNA, the CDR3 is TGTGCCTGGAACCTACAAGGGGGACGGGGAGAGACCCAGTACTTC. This rearrangement joins TRBV30 to TRBJ2-5; TRBD1 might be the D (6 bases). Per the germline V gene, CDR1 is GTSNPN and CDR2 is SVGIG (reference sequence). There are 15 residues in the CDR3. Deletions cut 4 bases from V and 4 bases from J, with 19 bases between.

As concerns this clone: Other DNA sequences within the sample encode an identical CDR3. The V call is TRBV28, the J call TRBJ1-5, with 8 positions matching TRBD1. J gave up 6 bases and V 6 bases, and 7 bases lay outside the gene matches. Germline V gene data show CDR1 as MDHEN and CDR2 as SYDVKM. CDR3 length: 14 amino acids. The CDR3 DNA reads TGTGCCAGCAGGCTTACAGGGGGAGGTCAGCCCCAGCATTTT. Translating gives CASRLTGGGQPQHF.

The chain couples TRBV2 to TRBJ2-3; D is uncertain. This CDR3 has 14 amino acids. The V gene lost 7 bases and the J gene lost 0 bases, with 11 bases spanning the gap. Looked up from germline, CDR1 is SNHLY and CDR2 is FYNNEI. The CDR3 region is CASTRVSSTDTQYF. The CDR3, as DNA: TGTGCCAGCACAAGGGTATCTAGCACAGATACGCAGTATTTT.

The rearrangement joins TRBV2 to TRBJ2-7, with TRBD1 as a possible D gene (5 bases). Germline V gene lookup returns CDR1 SNHLY and CDR2 FYNNEI. The CDR3 loop spans 13 amino acids. V was clipped by 5 bases and J by 7 bases, with 15 bases between them. The DNA of the CDR3 is TGTGCCAGCAGTAGGCTAGGGGCTTTAGAGCAGTACTTC. This translates into CASSRLGALEQYF.

Worth noting for this clone: The sample holds other DNA sequences that translate to the same CDR3. The chain links TRBV9 to TRBJ1-1; no definite D call. The CDR3 is made up of 13 amino acids. CDR1 is SGDLS and CDR2 is YYNGEE in the germline V gene. V lost 4 bases and J lost 0, with 7 bases in between. The CDR3 protein is CASSPGVNTEAFF. The CDR3 DNA is TGTGCCAGCAGCCCCGGTGTGAACACTGAAGCTTTCTTT.

The CDR3 nucleotides read TGTGCCAGCAGCTTCAGACGGCCCTCTCCCCGTGCAGATACGCAGTATTTT. Protein sequence: CASSFRRPSPRADTQYF. The chain joins TRBV5-8 to TRBJ2-3; unclear D gene. V was trimmed by 2 bases and J by 4 bases, leaving 20 bases between them. The CDR3 runs 17 residues. Germline V gives CDR1 SGHTS, CDR2 YDEGEE.

V and J are TRBV5-1 and TRBJ2-5, with TRBD2 as a possible D gene (6 bases). Germline-derived CDR1 and CDR2 are SGHRS and YFSETQ. The CDR3 spans 14 residues. V was cut by 4 bases and J by 1 base, with 11 bases left in between. CDR3: CASSQTSRQETQYF. The CDR3 DNA follows: TGCGCCAGCAGCCAAACTAGCCGCCAAGAGACCCAGTACTTC.